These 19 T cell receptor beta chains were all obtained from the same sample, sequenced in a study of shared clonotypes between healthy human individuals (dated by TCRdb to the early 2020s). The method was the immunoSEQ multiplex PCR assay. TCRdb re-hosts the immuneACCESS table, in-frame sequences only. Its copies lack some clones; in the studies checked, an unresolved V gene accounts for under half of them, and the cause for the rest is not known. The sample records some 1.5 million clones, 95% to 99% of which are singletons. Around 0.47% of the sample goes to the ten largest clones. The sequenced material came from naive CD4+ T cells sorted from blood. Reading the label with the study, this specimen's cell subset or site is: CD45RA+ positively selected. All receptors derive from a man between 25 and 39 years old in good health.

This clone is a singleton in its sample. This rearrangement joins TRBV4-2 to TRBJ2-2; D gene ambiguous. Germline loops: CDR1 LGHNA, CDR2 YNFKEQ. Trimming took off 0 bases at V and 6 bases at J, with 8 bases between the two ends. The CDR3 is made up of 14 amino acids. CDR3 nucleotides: TGTGCCAGCAGCCAAGAATCAAGTTCCGGGGAGCTGTTTTTT. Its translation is CASSQESSSGELFF.

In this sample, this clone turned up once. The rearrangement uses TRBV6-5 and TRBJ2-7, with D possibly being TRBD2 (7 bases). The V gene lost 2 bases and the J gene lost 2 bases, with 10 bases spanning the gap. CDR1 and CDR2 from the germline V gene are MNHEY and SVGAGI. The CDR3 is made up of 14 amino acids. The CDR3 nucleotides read TGTGCCAGCAGTTACAGGGGGGGTACCTACGAGCAGTACTTC. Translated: CASSYRGGTYEQYF.

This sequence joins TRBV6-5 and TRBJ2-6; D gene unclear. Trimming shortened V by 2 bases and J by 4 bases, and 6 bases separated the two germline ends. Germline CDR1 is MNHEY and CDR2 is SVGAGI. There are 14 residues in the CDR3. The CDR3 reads CASSYMAGANVLTF. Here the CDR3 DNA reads TGTGCCAGCAGTTACATGGCGGGGGCCAACGTCCTGACTTTC.

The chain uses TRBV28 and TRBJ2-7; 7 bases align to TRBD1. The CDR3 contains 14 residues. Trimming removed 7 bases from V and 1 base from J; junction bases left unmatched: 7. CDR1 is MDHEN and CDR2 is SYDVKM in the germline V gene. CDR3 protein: CASTQGRTSYEQYF. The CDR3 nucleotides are TGTGCCAGCACACAGGGGCGGACTTCCTACGAGCAGTACTTC.

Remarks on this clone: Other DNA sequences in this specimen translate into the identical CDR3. CDR3 sequence reads: CASSLLGQTYEQYF. The CDR3 DNA reads as TGTGCCAGCAGCTTGTTAGGACAGACCTACGAGCAGTACTTC. V usage is TRBV5-6 and J usage is TRBJ2-7; TRBD1 is a possible D gene (6 bases). The CDR3 consists of 14 residues. Trimming removed 1 base at V and 2 bases at J, with 10 bases between. CDR1 is SGHDT, CDR2 YYEEEE, per germline.

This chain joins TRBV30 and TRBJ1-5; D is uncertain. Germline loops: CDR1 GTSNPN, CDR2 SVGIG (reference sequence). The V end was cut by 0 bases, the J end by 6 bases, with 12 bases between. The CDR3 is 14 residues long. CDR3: CAWSVGRNSQPQHF. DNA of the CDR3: TGTGCCTGGAGTGTAGGAAGGAATAGTCAGCCCCAGCATTTT.

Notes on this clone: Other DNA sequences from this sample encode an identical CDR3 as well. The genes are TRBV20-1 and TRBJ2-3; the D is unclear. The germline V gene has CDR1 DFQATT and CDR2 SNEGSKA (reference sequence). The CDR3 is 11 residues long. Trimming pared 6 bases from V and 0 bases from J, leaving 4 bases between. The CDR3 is CSAQSTDTQYF. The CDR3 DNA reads TGCAGTGCCCAAAGCACAGATACGCAGTATTTT.

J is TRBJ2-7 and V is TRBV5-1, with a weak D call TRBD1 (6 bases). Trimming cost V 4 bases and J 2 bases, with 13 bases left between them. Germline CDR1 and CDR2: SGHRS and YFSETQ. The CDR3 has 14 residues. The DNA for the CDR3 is TGCGCCAGCAGCCACGCACAGGGAGCCTACGAGCAGTACTTC. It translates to CASSHAQGAYEQYF. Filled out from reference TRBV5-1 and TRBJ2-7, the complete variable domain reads KAGVTQTPRYLIKTRGQQVTLSCSPISGHRSVSWYQQTPGQGLQFLFEYFSETQRNKGNFPGRFSGRQFSNSRSEMNVSTLELGDSALYLCASSHAQGAYEQYFGPGTRLTVT.

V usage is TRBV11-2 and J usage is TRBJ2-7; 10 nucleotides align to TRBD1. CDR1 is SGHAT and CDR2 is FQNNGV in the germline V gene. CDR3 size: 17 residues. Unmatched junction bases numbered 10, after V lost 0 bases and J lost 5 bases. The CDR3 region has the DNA TGTGCCAGCAGCTTAGAGGTCGGGGGGACAGGGGTGGACGAGCAGTACTTC. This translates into CASSLEVGGTGVDEQYF.

CDR3 bases: TGTGCCAGCAGCTTAGGTTTAGCGGGATGGGACGAGCAGTACTTC. It encodes CASSLGLAGWDEQYF. The V gene is TRBV7-9, the J gene TRBJ2-7; 8 nucleotides align to TRBD2. Germline CDR1 reads SEHNR; CDR2 reads FQNEAQ (reference sequence). V dropped 1 base and J dropped 5; count of bases not matched to a gene: 7. The CDR3 consists of 15 residues. Variable domain in full (rest from reference TRBV7-9 and TRBJ2-7): DTGVSQNPRHKITKRGQNVTFRCDPISEHNRLYWYRQTLGQGPEFLTYFQNEAQLEKSRLLSDRFSAERPKGSFSTLEIQRTEQGDSAMYLCASSLGLAGWDEQYFGPGTRLTVT.

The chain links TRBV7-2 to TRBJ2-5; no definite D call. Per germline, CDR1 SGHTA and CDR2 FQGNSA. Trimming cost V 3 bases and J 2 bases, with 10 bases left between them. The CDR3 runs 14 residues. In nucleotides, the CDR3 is TGTGCCAGCAGCTTCGGAGCAATTCAAGAGACCCAGTACTTC. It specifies CASSFGAIQETQYF.

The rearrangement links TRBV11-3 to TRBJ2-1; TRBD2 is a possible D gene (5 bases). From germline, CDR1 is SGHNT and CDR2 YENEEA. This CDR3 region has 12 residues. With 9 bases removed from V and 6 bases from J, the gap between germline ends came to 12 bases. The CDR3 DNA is TGTGCCAGGAGGCGGGCGGGCAATGAGCAGTTCTTC. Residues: CARRRAGNEQFF. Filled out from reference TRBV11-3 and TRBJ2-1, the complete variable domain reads EAGVVQSPRYKIIEKKQPVAFWCNPISGHNTLYWYLQNLGQGPELLIRYENEEAVDDSQLPKDRFSAERLKGVDSTLKIQPAELGDSAVYLCARRRAGNEQFFGPGTRLTVL.

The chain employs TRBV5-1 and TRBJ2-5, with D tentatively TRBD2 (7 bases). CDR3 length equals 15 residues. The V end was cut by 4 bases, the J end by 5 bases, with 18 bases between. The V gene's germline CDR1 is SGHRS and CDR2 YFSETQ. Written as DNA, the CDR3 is TGCGCCAGCAGCATTACTGCGGGGGCTGAGGAGACCCAGTACTTC. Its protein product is CASSITAGAEETQYF.

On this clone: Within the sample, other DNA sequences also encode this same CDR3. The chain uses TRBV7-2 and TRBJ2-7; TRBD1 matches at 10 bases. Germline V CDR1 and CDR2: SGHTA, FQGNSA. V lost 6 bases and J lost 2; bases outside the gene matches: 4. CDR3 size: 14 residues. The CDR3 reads CASSSDRGAYEQYF. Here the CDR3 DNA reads TGTGCCAGCAGTTCGGACAGGGGGGCCTACGAGCAGTACTTC. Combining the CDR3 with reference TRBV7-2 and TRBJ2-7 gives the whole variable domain GAGVSQSPSNKVTEKGKDVELRCDPISGHTALYWYRQSLGQGLEFLIYFQGNSAPDKSGLPSDRFSAERTGGSVSTLTIQRTQQEDSAVYLCASSSDRGAYEQYFGPGTRLTVT.

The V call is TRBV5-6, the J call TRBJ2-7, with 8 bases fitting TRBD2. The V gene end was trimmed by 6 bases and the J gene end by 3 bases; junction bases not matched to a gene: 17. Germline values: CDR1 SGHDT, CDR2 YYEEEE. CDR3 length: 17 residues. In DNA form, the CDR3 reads TGTGCCAGCACCCAATTGTCGGGAGGGACAATAAACTACGAGCAGTACTTC. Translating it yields CASTQLSGGTINYEQYF.

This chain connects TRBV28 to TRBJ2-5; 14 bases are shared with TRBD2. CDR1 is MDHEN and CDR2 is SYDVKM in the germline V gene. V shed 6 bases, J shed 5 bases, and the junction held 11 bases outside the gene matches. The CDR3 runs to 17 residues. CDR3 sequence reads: CASSPFRLAGGGETQYF. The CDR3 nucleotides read TGTGCCAGCAGCCCCTTCCGACTAGCGGGAGGGGGGGAGACCCAGTACTTC.

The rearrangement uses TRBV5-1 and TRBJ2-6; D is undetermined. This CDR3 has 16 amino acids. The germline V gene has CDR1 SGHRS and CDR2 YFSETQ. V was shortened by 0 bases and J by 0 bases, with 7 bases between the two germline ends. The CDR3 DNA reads TGCGCCAGCAGCTTGGACAGCAGCTCTGGGGCCAACGTCCTGACTTTC. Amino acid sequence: CASSLDSSSGANVLTF.

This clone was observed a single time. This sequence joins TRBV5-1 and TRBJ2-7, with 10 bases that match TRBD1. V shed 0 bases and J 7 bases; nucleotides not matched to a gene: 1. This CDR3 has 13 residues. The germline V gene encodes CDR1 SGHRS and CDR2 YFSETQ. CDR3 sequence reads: CASSLGQGAEQYF. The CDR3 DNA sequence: TGCGCCAGCAGCTTGGGACAGGGGGCGGAGCAGTACTTC.

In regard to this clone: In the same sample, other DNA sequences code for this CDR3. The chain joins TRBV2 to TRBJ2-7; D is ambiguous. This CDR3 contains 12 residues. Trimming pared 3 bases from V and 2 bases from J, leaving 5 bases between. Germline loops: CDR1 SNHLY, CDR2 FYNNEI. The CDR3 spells CASSERTYEQYF. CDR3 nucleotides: TGTGCCAGCAGTGAGCGGACCTACGAGCAGTACTTC.